This T cell receptor (beta chain) was observed in a study of T cell changes during pregnancy in multiple sclerosis. CDR3 length equals 13 residues. V was trimmed by 8 bases and J by 1 base, leaving 12 bases between them. Germline V gives CDR1 SGHRS, CDR2 YFSETQ. Using immunoSEQ multiplex PCR, the repertoire was profiled, and TCRdb retains in-frame clones only, with some absent. Among under 100,000 clones, approximately 94% were seen once, and the ten largest hold roughly 2.5%. The sequenced sample was peripheral blood, obtained in the third trimester of pregnancy. The rearrangement joins TRBV5-1 to TRBJ1-1; D possibly corresponds to TRBD1 (5 bases). The TCR originated in a female donor with multiple sclerosis, enrolled in a pregnancy study. CDR3 in DNA: TGCGCCAGTCACCGGGGGACGAACACTGAAGCTTTCTTT. Translating it yields CASHRGTNTEAFF.